This record covers a single T cell receptor (beta chain). Mouse germline and gene names are used. The read ends 1 residue early relative to the CDR3; the germline J gene fills the gap. The method was immunoSEQ multiplex PCR; TCRdb's version includes in-frame clones alone and lacks a portion of them. This sample has about 4,900 clones; 40% to 55% occur once, and the top ten carry about 20%. Specified time point: mouse harvest day 14 after allogeneic transplant. Mouse grafts combined 10^7 T-cell-depleted bone marrow cells with 10^6 splenic CD5+ T cells. Mice had MHC-mismatched B6 into BALB/c GVHD, sampled day 7 or 14. V lost 6 bases, J lost 3 bases, and 1 base stayed unmatched. CDR3 length equals 14 residues. Germline V gene sequence: CDR1 KGHPV, CDR2 FQNQEV (reference sequence). This record belongs to a study of tissue T cells after allogeneic stem cell transplantation.

The chain links TRBV26 to TRBJ2-4, with 12 nucleotides matching TRBD2. The source material was gut tissue. The sequence was obtained from a female BALB/c mouse given C57BL/6 T cells with graft-versus-host disease after an allogeneic hematopoietic cell transplant. CDR3 loop: CASRDWGGQNTLYF. The covered CDR3 bases are TGTGCCAGCAGGGACTGGGGGGGGCAAAACACCTTGTAC.